This T cell receptor beta chain was recorded in a study of CD4+ T cells in melanoma. Only in-frame clones appear in the TCRdb table, and some are missing; sequencing was by immunoSEQ multiplex PCR. The table lists 90,000 to 130,000 clones, about 90% of them singletons. Findings of the study overall: In melanoma, neoantigen-specific CD4+ T cells reportedly differed in differentiation state.

Concerning this clone: The antigen remains unidentified.

The V gene's germline CDR1 is SNHLY and CDR2 FYNNEI. The CDR3 is 12 amino acids. Trimming cost V 9 bases and J 11 bases; bases outside gene matches: 12. V usage is TRBV2 and J usage is TRBJ1-1, with TRBD1 matching 7 bases. Material: peripheral blood. The receptor was derived from a human donor with melanoma. CDR3 sequence (DNA): TGTGCCAGGCAGCAGGCCCTCAGGGGGGCTTTCTTT. Translating gives CARQQALRGAFF.